This T cell receptor (beta chain) is drawn from a study of cytomegalovirus exposure and HLA in healthy donors. General study results and limits: Researchers reported that a few CMV-associated chains were confirmed in vitro as CMV antigen-specific. The authors enumerated 150 to 200 TCR beta chains as linked to cytomegalovirus. A later analysis found first-cohort TCR clusters tended to co-occur in the approximately 120 validation repertoires.

A word on this clone: Its antigen is unknown.

Deletions cut 3 bases from V and 6 bases from J, with 12 bases between. The CDR3 has 13 amino acids. CDR1 is SNHLY, CDR2 FYNNEI, per germline. TCRdb keeps only in-frame clones here, not all; method: immunoSEQ multiplex PCR. Found here are around 190,000 clones, about 85% of them singletons; the top ten hold around a sixth. The sample taken for sequencing was PBMCs. The rearrangement uses TRBV2 and TRBJ2-7; D is uncertain. The sequence was collected from a man aged 18 to 29 in good health and CMV-seropositive. CDR3 residues: CASSDLVGSEQYF. In DNA form, the CDR3 reads TGTGCCAGCAGTGACCTAGTTGGCAGCGAGCAGTACTTC.